These 10 T cell receptor beta chains were all obtained from the same sample, sequenced in a study of T cells in Graves' hyperthyroidism and ophthalmopathy. The source material, RNA transcripts, was used to amplify TCR beta CDR3 regions. The study used the HTBI primer set for a first-round RT-PCR of the TCR CDR3. TCRdb reprocessed the multiplex PCR reads via MiXCR and lists one record per CDR3 protein. The repertoire holds about 400,000 distinct CDR3 sequences, with about 14% as singletons. The specimen sequenced was blood. These receptors came from a man over 45 with Graves' ophthalmopathy.

This clonotype was counted at least ten times. The V call is TRBV12-3 or TRBV12-4, the J call TRBJ2-2, with D unclear. V was cut by 4 bases and J by 8 bases, with 20 bases left in between. The length of the CDR3 is 16 residues. CDR3 region: CASSSPRLTTPGELFF. Here the CDR3 DNA reads TGTGCCAGCAGTTCCCCTCGACTCACAACCCCTGGGGAGCTGTTTTTT.

This clonotype was seen many times. This chain joins TRBV6-1 and TRBJ1-5; a weak D match, TRBD1 (6 bases). The CDR3 has 14 amino acids. Trimming pared 6 bases from V and 3 bases from J, leaving 12 bases between. Germline CDR1 reads MNHNS; CDR2 reads SASEGT. The CDR3 region has the DNA TGTGCCAGCAGACCCGACAGGACCAATCAGCCCCAGCATTTT. Amino acids: CASRPDRTNQPQHF.

The J gene is TRBJ2-2, the V gene TRBV9, with 9 bases identical to TRBD2. The V and J ends lost 3 bases and 3 bases, in that order; junction bases with no gene match: 6. The CDR3 is made up of 16 amino acids. Germline loops: CDR1 SGDLS, CDR2 YYNGEE. The CDR3 coding sequence is TGTGCCAGCAGCGCCAGAGGCGGGGGGGACACCGGGGAGCTGTTTTTT. Its protein is CASSARGGGDTGELFF.

This clonotype was seen at least ten times. The V and J genes are TRBV7-9 and TRBJ2-3; D may be TRBD2 (6 bases). CDR1 SEHNR and CDR2 FQNEAQ come from the germline V gene (reference sequence). The germline V and J ends were trimmed by 4 bases and 8 bases, with 16 bases remaining between them. This CDR3 spans 14 amino acids. For the CDR3, the DNA is TGTGCCAGCAGCTCCCTCAGTCTGGAGGGTACGCAGTATTTT. It translates to CASSSLSLEGTQYF.

This clonotype was picked up many times. J is TRBJ2-3 and V is TRBV7-2, with a possible D match to TRBD2 (6 bases). This CDR3 has 15 amino acids. CDR1 SGHTA and CDR2 FQGNSA come from the germline V gene. Deletions cut 0 bases from V and 4 bases from J, with 11 bases between. The CDR3 here is CASSLARASADTQYF. The CDR3 region has the DNA TGTGCCAGCAGCTTAGCAAGGGCTAGCGCAGATACGCAGTATTTT.

This clonotype was counted ten times or more. The CDR3 sequence is CAWSYGQGRYEQYF. As DNA, the CDR3 is TGTGCCTGGAGTTATGGACAGGGTCGTTACGAGCAGTACTTC. The chain recombines TRBV30 with TRBJ2-7, with 8 bases that match TRBD1. With V trimmed by 2 bases and J by 4 bases, 7 bases remained unmatched. Germline V gene sequence: CDR1 GTSNPN, CDR2 SVGIG (reference sequence). The CDR3 has 14 amino acids.

This clonotype occurred a few times. The rearrangement links TRBV29-1 to TRBJ2-7; TRBD1 aligns across 11 bases. Germline V gene lookup returns CDR1 SQVTM and CDR2 ANQGSEA. CDR3 size: 15 residues. After removal of 1 base from V and 2 bases from J, the junction contained 4 bases not matched to a gene. CDR3 sequence: CSVEGGGQGAYEQYF. In nucleotides, the CDR3 is TGCAGCGTTGAAGGGGGGGGACAGGGGGCCTACGAGCAGTACTTC.

This clonotype was seen a handful of times. The rearrangement uses TRBV12-3 or TRBV12-4 and TRBJ2-7, with D possibly TRBD1 on 6 matching bases. Trimming stripped 1 base from V and 1 base from J, with 17 bases between. The CDR3 loop spans 17 amino acids. DNA of the CDR3: TGTGCCAGCAGTTTAGGAGGTTGGGTGGACAGTTCCTACGAGCAGTACTTC. Amino acids: CASSLGGWVDSSYEQYF.

This clonotype was observed many times. CDR3 sequence reads: CASRALIGTGRHEQYF. CDR3 nucleotide sequence: TGTGCCAGCAGAGCACTTATCGGGACGGGTCGCCACGAGCAGTACTTC. The rearrangement uses TRBV2 and TRBJ2-7, with D perhaps given as TRBD1 or TRBD2 (5 bases each). This CDR3 comprises 16 residues. V lost 6 bases and J 5 bases, leaving 23 bases between the germline ends. CDR1 SNHLY and CDR2 FYNNEI come from the germline V gene.

This clonotype came up many times. The V and J genes are TRBV28 and TRBJ1-2; 8 positions agree with TRBD1. From germline, CDR1 is MDHEN and CDR2 SYDVKM. J was trimmed by 4 bases and V by 3 bases; bases with no gene match: 7. The CDR3 consists of 15 residues. CDR3 in DNA: TGTGCCAGCAGTTTTGCAGGGGGCGCAGGCTATGGCTACACCTTC. It codes for CASSFAGGAGYGYTF.